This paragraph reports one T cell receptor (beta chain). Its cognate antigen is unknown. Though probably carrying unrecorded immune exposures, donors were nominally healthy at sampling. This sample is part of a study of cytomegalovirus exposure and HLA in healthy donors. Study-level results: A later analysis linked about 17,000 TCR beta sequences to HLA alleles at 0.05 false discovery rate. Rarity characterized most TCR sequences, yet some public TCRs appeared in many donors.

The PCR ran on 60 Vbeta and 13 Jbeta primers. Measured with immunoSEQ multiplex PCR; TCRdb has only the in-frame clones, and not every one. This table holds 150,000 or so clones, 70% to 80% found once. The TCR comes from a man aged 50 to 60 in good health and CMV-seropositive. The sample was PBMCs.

DNA of the CDR3: TGTGCTAGTGGTCCGAGACAGGCAACTAATGAAAAACTGTTTTTT. This codes for CASGPRQATNEKLFF. This rearrangement joins TRBV12-5 to TRBJ1-4; D possibly corresponds to TRBD1 (6 bases). Trimming removed 5 bases from V and 0 bases from J, with 10 bases in between. The CDR3 consists of 15 residues. The germline CDR1 and CDR2 sequences are LGHNT and FRNRAP.